This record looks at one TCR beta chain sequence and its context. The assay was immunoSEQ multiplex PCR, and TCRdb's table has in-frame clones only and misses some. Here the sample spans fewer than 400,000 clones, approximately 74% being singletons. This CDR3 has 13 amino acids. Germline CDR1 is SGHRS and CDR2 is YFSETQ. The V and J ends lost 4 bases and 0 bases respectively, with 8 bases between them. The source of the sample is a study of shared clonotypes between healthy human individuals. The sample comprised memory CD4+ T cells sorted from blood. As to subset: CD45RA-negative fraction. The V gene is TRBV5-1, the J gene TRBJ2-7, with D tentatively TRBD2 (6 bases). The receptor comes from a man between 25 and 39 years old in good health. CDR3 residues: CASSETSSYEQYF. In nucleotides, the CDR3 is TGCGCCAGCAGCGAGACTAGCTCCTACGAGCAGTACTTC.